The T cell receptor beta chain described here comes from a study of PD-1 blockade in mismatch repair-deficient tumors. Study background: Patients had approximately 11 mismatch repair-deficient cancer types and were previously treated and progressing.

PCR or immunohistochemistry showed mismatch repair deficiency in every enrolled patient. TCR sequencing covered a few patients who responded to pembrolizumab. The CDR3 extends over 15 amino acids. Germline V gene data show CDR1 as LNHNV and CDR2 as YYDKDF (reference sequence). V was trimmed by 3 bases and J by 0 bases, leaving 9 bases between them. Study results and caveats: Tumor-resident clones, often undetectable pretreatment in blood, expanded then contracted after pembrolizumab.

TCRdb keeps only in-frame clones here, not all; method: immunoSEQ multiplex PCR. The data hold roughly 45,000 clones, with more than 65% observed a single time. For this clone: Antigen unknown.

The chain has TRBV15 and TRBJ2-1; D is ambiguous. This specimen consisted of PBMCs, obtained before pembrolizumab treatment. The TCR comes from an adult with mismatch repair-deficient cancer. CDR3 DNA: TGTGCCACCAGCAGCGGAGTGAGCTCCTACAATGAGCAGTTCTTC. It codes for CATSSGVSSYNEQFF.